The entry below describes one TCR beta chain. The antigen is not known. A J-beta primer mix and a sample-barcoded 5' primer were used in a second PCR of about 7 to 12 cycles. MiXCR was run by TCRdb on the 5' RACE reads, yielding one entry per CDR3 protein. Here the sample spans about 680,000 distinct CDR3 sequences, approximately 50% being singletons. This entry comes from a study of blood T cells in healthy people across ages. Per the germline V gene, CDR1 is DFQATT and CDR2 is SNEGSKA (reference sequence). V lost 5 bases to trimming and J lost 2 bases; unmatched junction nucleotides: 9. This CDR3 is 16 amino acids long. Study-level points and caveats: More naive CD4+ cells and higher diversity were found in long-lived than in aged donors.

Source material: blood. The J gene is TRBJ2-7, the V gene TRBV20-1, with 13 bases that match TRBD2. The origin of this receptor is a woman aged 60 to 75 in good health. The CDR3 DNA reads TGCAGTGCTTCCGGGACTAGCGGGAATCCCACCTACGAGCAGTACTTC. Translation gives CSASGTSGNPTYEQYF.